This T cell receptor (beta chain) was captured by sequencing in a study of identical twins. This clonotype was observed a handful of times. What it recognizes is unknown. The CDR3 is 10 residues long. The ends were cut back, 5 bases at V and 6 bases at J, with 7 bases in the middle. Germline V gene lookup returns CDR1 DFQATT and CDR2 SNEGSKA (reference sequence). TCRdb analysed the 5' RACE reads with MiXCR anew, one entry per CDR3 protein. The table has hundreds of thousands of distinct CDR3 sequences, approximately 22% seen once; the top ten hold roughly 4%. Study-wide results and caveats: Conclusions were based on cross-sectional statistical analysis, without following the same donors. Insertions were reduced in abundant cord blood beta clonotypes but not in memory repertoires.

These data are also associated with another study on T cells expressing NK-cell markers. From that second work: More than 5 donors carried dominant NKG2C+ clonotypes that made up roughly 1.0-7.5% of their CD8+ T cells. These clonotypes, the leaders elsewhere, also led the CD3+CD56-NKG2C+ fraction in several donors.

The sample taken for sequencing was PBMCs. The chain employs TRBV20-1 and TRBJ1-2, with D possibly matching TRBD1 (6 bases). This TCR came from a young woman in good health. CDR3 coding DNA: TGCAGTGCTCCAGGGGATGGCTACACCTTC. Protein: CSAPGDGYTF.